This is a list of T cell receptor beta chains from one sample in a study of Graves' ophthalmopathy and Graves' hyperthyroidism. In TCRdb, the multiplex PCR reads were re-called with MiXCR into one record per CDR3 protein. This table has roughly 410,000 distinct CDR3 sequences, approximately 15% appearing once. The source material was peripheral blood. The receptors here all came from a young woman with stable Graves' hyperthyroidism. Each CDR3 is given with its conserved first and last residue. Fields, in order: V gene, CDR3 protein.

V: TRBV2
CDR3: CASTQIENTEAFF

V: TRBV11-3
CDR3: CASSLGGLPNYGYTF

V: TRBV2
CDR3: CASSDSMGGGYTF

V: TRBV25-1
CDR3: CASSELANSPLHF

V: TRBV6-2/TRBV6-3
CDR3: CASSYSMGATTSPLHF

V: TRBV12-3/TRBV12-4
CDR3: CASSLAGLSNQPQHF

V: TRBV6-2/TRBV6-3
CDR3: CASRIVGSASSYEQYF

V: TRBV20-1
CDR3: CSAYLPGSGYEQYF

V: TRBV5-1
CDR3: CASSLTDRPLGYTF

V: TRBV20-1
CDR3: CSAPYLRTGAQYF

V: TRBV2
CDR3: CASSKGPGLAAETQYF

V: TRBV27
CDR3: CASRAGTGGTNYGYTF